This T cell receptor (beta chain) was sequenced for a study of blood T cell repertoires in COVID-19. Germline V gives CDR1 SGHAT, CDR2 FQNNGV. The CDR3 totals 15 residues. V was pared by 4 bases and J by 1 base, with 13 bases between. This clone was seen a handful of times. As processed by the authors: Using reference gene primer amplification, nucleated cell counts were estimated. Clones were sequenced by immunoSEQ multiplex PCR, and TCRdb holds only the in-frame ones, with some missing. That table supplies the V and J calls and clone size; D and trimming were determined from the DNA. The table lists around 200,000 clones, less than 85% of them singletons, with roughly a sixth in the top ten.

Sequenced material: PBMCs or T cells enriched from blood (not recorded which). The genes are TRBV11-2 and TRBJ1-1, with D perhaps matching TRBD1 (6 bases). The receptor comes from a man aged 35-49 years who had recovered from COVID-19. CDR3 sequence reads: CASSYTQGWNTEAFF. The DNA for the CDR3 is TGTGCCAGCAGCTATACCCAGGGGTGGAACACTGAAGCTTTCTTT.